This TCR beta chain was identified during a study of beta chain features in type 1 diabetes. Study context: All samples yielded some 100,000,000 examined sorted cells.

The CDR3 has 16 amino acids. The V gene's germline CDR1 is GTSNPN and CDR2 SVGIG (reference sequence). V lost 2 bases and J lost 0, with 16 bases in between. A single heparinised draw of roughly 110 mL on average was taken per donor. It was via CD45RO/CCR7/CD25/CD127/CD95/CD27 that CD4+ naive, central memory, regulatory and stem cell-like memory cells were sorted. General observations from the study: PCR may have favored shorter templates equally in patients and controls.

Isolated RNA was reverse transcribed in full, so expressed TCRB transcripts were sequenced. The repertoire was sequenced with immunoSEQ multiplex PCR; TCRdb's copy has only in-frame clones and lacks some. The sample carries hundreds of thousands of clones, 25% to 35% recorded once. Comments on this clone: Its antigen remains unknown.

The source of this sequence is a man in his late teens or twenties in good health. The specimen was naive CD4+ T cells from blood. The rearrangement joins TRBV30 to TRBJ1-1, with TRBD1 as a possible D gene (6 bases). CDR3 sequence: CAWSRTVIDLNTEAFF. The CDR3 nucleotides read TGTGCCTGGAGTAGGACAGTGATTGACTTGAACACTGAAGCTTTCTTT.